A single sample is the source of the 24 T cell receptor beta chains below, sequenced in a study of shared clonotypes between healthy human individuals (dated by TCRdb to about 2020). The library was produced with the immunoSEQ multiplex PCR assay. TCRdb carries this immuneACCESS record with in-frame sequences only. Its versions omit some clonotypes, under half of them owing to an unresolved V gene in the studies checked, with the rest unexplained. This sample holds millions of clones; 95% were observed only once. Of the sample, roughly 0.13% is held by the ten largest clones. Input material: naive CD4+ T cells sorted from blood. In the paper's terms, the cell subset or site label means: CD45RA+ positively selected. These receptors came from a man aged 18 to 30 in good health.

The chain combines TRBV30 with TRBJ1-1; D unresolved. Looked up from germline, CDR1 is GTSNPN and CDR2 is SVGIG (reference sequence). This CDR3 contains 11 residues. Between the trimmed V and J ends, which lost 8 bases and 3 bases, there was a span of 10 bases. The DNA of the CDR3 is TGTGCCCTAACAAGGGACACTGAAGCTTTCTTT. Amino acids: CALTRDTEAFF.

The V and J genes are TRBV4-2 and TRBJ1-5, with 7 bases lining up with TRBD1. Germline V gene data show CDR1 as LGHNA and CDR2 as YNFKEQ. The CDR3 is made up of 17 amino acids. V was pared by 0 bases and J by 1 base, with 6 bases of the junction left unmatched. This CDR3 reads CASSQDPDRVSNQPQHF. For the CDR3, the DNA is TGTGCCAGCAGCCAAGATCCTGACAGGGTCAGCAATCAGCCCCAGCATTTT.

The J gene is TRBJ1-1, the V gene TRBV7-2; D is uncertain. Germline assignment: CDR1 SGHTA and CDR2 FQGNSA. Trimming took 4 bases from V and 0 from J, leaving 6 bases between them. The CDR3 runs 13 residues. The CDR3 sequence: CASSSEVNTEAFF. DNA of the CDR3: TGTGCCAGCAGCTCTGAGGTGAACACTGAAGCTTTCTTT.

The chain is built from TRBV7-9 and TRBJ2-7; TRBD2 agrees at 9 bases. The CDR3 spans 18 residues. Trimming took 0 bases from V and 3 from J; bases not matched to a gene: 12. In germline, CDR1 is SEHNR, CDR2 FQNEAQ (reference sequence). The CDR3 sequence is CASSLAGTSSFSGYEQYF. The CDR3 DNA reads as TGTGCCAGCAGCTTAGCAGGGACTAGCTCTTTTTCAGGCTACGAGCAGTACTTC.

The rearrangement uses TRBV28 and TRBJ1-2, with 9 bases that match TRBD1. V shed 3 bases, J shed 4 bases, and the junction held 3 bases outside the gene matches. The germline V gene encodes CDR1 MDHEN and CDR2 SYDVKM. CDR3 size: 14 residues. Here the CDR3 DNA reads TGTGCCAGCAGTTTGGACAGGGGTACCTATGGCTACACCTTC. Protein: CASSLDRGTYGYTF.

In its sample, this clone was seen once. This rearrangement joins TRBV28 to TRBJ2-3, with 12 bases lining up with TRBD2. The CDR3 runs 14 residues. With 8 bases clipped from V and 2 bases from J, the junction kept 2 bases outside the gene matches. CDR1 is MDHEN, CDR2 SYDVKM, per germline. The CDR3 loop is CASASGGATDTQYF. In nucleotides, the CDR3 is TGTGCCAGCGCTAGCGGGGGGGCCACAGATACGCAGTATTTT.

The chain carries TRBV4-2 and TRBJ1-2, with D unresolved. Per the germline V gene, CDR1 is LGHNA and CDR2 is YNFKEQ. CDR3 length: 9 amino acids. V was shortened by 4 bases and J by 8 bases, with 2 bases between the two germline ends. The CDR3: CASSPGYTF. The CDR3 nucleotides are TGTGCCAGCAGCCCCGGCTACACCTTC.

The chain uses TRBV4-1 and TRBJ2-1; 10 positions agree with TRBD2. This CDR3 has 14 amino acids. Losses at the gene ends were 3 bases for V and 7 bases for J; bases not matched to a gene: 3. Germline values: CDR1 MGHRA, CDR2 YSYEKL. The CDR3 sequence is CASSQGLARNEQFF. The CDR3 DNA follows: TGCGCCAGCAGCCAGGGACTAGCGAGGAATGAGCAGTTCTTC.

The chain has TRBV6-1 and TRBJ2-3; D remains ambiguous. Trimming shortened V by 2 bases and J by 9 bases, and 9 bases separated the two germline ends. The CDR3 runs 12 residues. Germline CDR1 reads MNHNS; CDR2 reads SASEGT. The CDR3: CASSELGRTQYF. The CDR3 DNA sequence: TGTGCCAGCAGTGAACTGGGCAGGACGCAGTATTTT.

The chain links TRBV28 to TRBJ2-2; no firm D call. V shed 6 bases and J shed 3 bases, with 11 bases lying between them. This CDR3 has 14 residues. Germline CDR1 MDHEN, CDR2 SYDVKM. This chain's CDR3 is CASSQHRDTGELFF. The CDR3 nucleotides are TGTGCCAGCAGCCAACACAGAGACACCGGGGAGCTGTTTTTT.

In this sample, this clone turned up once. The rearrangement uses TRBV5-4 and TRBJ2-3, with 10 bases fitting TRBD2. The germline CDR1 and CDR2 sequences are SGHNT and YYREEE (reference sequence). The J segment lost 0 bases and the V segment lost 3 bases, leaving 7 bases of the junction unmatched. The CDR3 is made up of 17 amino acids. The DNA for the CDR3 is TGTGCCAGCAGCTCTCTAACTAGCGGGATCAGCACAGATACGCAGTATTTT. Protein product: CASSSLTSGISTDTQYF.

Worth noting for this clone: Relative to the germline gene, one junction end is altered; a read error may explain this. The V and J genes are TRBV7-7 and TRBJ2-5, with D possibly matching TRBD1 (6 bases). Germline assignment: CDR1 SSHAT and CDR2 FNYEAQ (reference sequence). The CDR3 loop spans 13 amino acids. The CDR3 DNA is TGTGCTAGCAGCAACAGGGTAGGAGAGACCCAGTACTTC. Amino acids: CASSNRVGETQYF.

This sequence joins TRBV19 and TRBJ1-2; D remains unclear. Germline CDR1 and CDR2: LNHDA and SQIVND (reference sequence). The V end lost 7 bases, the J end lost 4 bases, and 4 bases lay between the germline ends. This CDR3 comprises 10 residues. The DNA of the CDR3 is TGTGCCAGTAATTTCTATGGCTACACCTTC. Translating gives CASNFYGYTF.

V is TRBV20-1 and J is TRBJ1-1; no clear D. Trimming shortened V by 0 bases and J by 8 bases, and 7 bases separated the two germline ends. The CDR3 length is 11 residues. CDR1 DFQATT and CDR2 SNEGSKA come from the germline V gene (reference sequence). CDR3 loop: CSARDQAEAFF. CDR3 bases: TGCAGTGCTAGAGATCAGGCAGAAGCTTTCTTT.

The CDR3 sequence is CASSFPYNEQFF. In DNA, the CDR3 is TGTGCCAGCAGCTTCCCATACAATGAGCAGTTCTTC. This chain connects TRBV5-4 to TRBJ2-1; D ambiguous. The ends were cut back, 2 bases at V and 4 bases at J, with 4 bases in the middle. CDR1 SGHNT and CDR2 YYREEE come from the germline V gene (reference sequence). CDR3 length equals 12 residues.

This chain uses TRBV30 with TRBJ2-5, with unresolved D. The CDR3 extends over 14 amino acids. Germline values: CDR1 GTSNPN, CDR2 SVGIG (reference sequence). Trimming pared 0 bases from V and 2 bases from J, leaving 10 bases between. The CDR3, as DNA: TGTGCCTGGAGTGTACAGTCAGGACAAGAGACCCAGTACTTC. Its translation: CAWSVQSGQETQYF.

V is TRBV5-1 and J is TRBJ1-6, with 12 nucleotides matching TRBD1. From germline, CDR1 is SGHRS and CDR2 YFSETQ. This CDR3 comprises 16 residues. V gave up 3 bases and J gave up 7 bases; unmatched junction bases: 5. CDR3 bases: TGCGCCAGCAGCTGGGGACAGGGGGCCCCAAATTCACCCCTCCACTTT. Translation gives CASSWGQGAPNSPLHF.

Comment on this clone: This sequence may be a read error, since a much larger clone differs from it by one base. Other DNA sequences in this specimen translate into the identical CDR3. The CDR3 bases are TGTGCCAGCAGCCGCAACACTGAAGCTTTCTTT. It codes for CASSRNTEAFF. The V and J genes are TRBV6-1 and TRBJ1-1; no reliable D call. The germline V gene has CDR1 MNHNS and CDR2 SASEGT. The V end lost 6 bases, the J end lost 2 bases, and 4 bases lay between the germline ends. CDR3 length: 11 residues.

The V call is TRBV6-6, the J call TRBJ2-5; D may be TRBD2 (6 bases). The CDR3 runs 14 residues. The V gene's germline CDR1 is MNHNY and CDR2 SVGAGI (reference sequence). The germline V and J ends were trimmed by 7 bases and 2 bases, with 14 bases remaining between them. CDR3 protein: CASTPGTPQETQYF. The CDR3, as DNA: TGTGCCAGCACCCCAGGGACTCCACAAGAGACCCAGTACTTC.

J is TRBJ1-3 and V is TRBV28, with a tentative D call TRBD1 (5 bases). V lost 2 bases to trimming and J lost 1 base, with 12 bases between them. Germline V lookup: CDR1 MDHEN, CDR2 SYDVKM. This CDR3 comprises 16 residues. Written as DNA, the CDR3 is TGTGCCAGCAGTTTAACCGGGACGGTTTCTGGAAACACCATATATTTT. This codes for CASSLTGTVSGNTIYF.

The chain links TRBV6-6 to TRBJ2-7, with 8 nucleotides matching TRBD2. In germline, CDR1 is MNHNY, CDR2 SVGAGI (reference sequence). CDR3 length: 13 residues. Trimming cost V 11 bases and J 3 bases; bases outside gene matches: 9. The chain's CDR3 is CAALSLAGYEQYF. The DNA for the CDR3 is TGTGCCGCGCTCTCCCTAGCGGGCTACGAGCAGTACTTC.

The table lists this clone with a count of one. The V call is TRBV7-9, the J call TRBJ2-7; 11 bases map to TRBD2. This CDR3 region has 18 residues. V was pared by 3 bases and J by 5 bases, with 15 bases of the junction left unmatched. CDR1 is SEHNR and CDR2 is FQNEAQ in the germline V gene (reference sequence). The CDR3: CASSFMGQLLAGVDEQYF. Written as DNA, the CDR3 is TGTGCCAGCAGCTTTATGGGACAGCTACTAGCGGGAGTCGACGAGCAGTACTTC.

This clone appeared a single time. The V gene is TRBV7-2, the J gene TRBJ2-1; possible D gene TRBD1, 6 bases. Germline V lookup: CDR1 SGHTA, CDR2 FQGNSA. V shed 0 bases and J shed 10 bases, with 16 bases lying between them. The CDR3 spans 15 residues. The DNA for the CDR3 is TGTGCCAGCAGCTTAGCGGAACAGGGCCCAGGGGAGCAGTTCTTC. It yields the protein CASSLAEQGPGEQFF.

The chain combines TRBV25-1 with TRBJ2-2; D is undetermined. The ends were cut back, 3 bases at V and 4 bases at J, with 6 bases in the middle. Looked up from germline, CDR1 is MGHDK and CDR2 is SYGVNS. The CDR3 sequence is 13 residues long. CDR3 bases: TGTGCCAGCAGTGATTTCGTCACCGGGGAGCTGTTTTTT. This encodes CASSDFVTGELFF.